The clone carrying this T cell receptor (beta chain) was counted only a few times. Profiled with immunoSEQ multiplex PCR; TCRdb holds only in-frame clones, not every one. The sample has 250,000 to 350,000 clones, roughly 88% seen once. These data belong to a study of blood T cell repertoires in COVID-19. This receptor was identified in a human donor with COVID-19, enrolled during active disease. The donor label of this sample is uncertain. Sequencing input: peripheral blood.

The CDR3 nucleotides are TGCAGCGTTGCGGGAGCGGAGATCTACAATGAGCAGTTCTTC. The encoded protein is CSVAGAEIYNEQFF. The rearrangement uses TRBV29-1 and TRBJ2-1; D is possibly TRBD2 (6 bases). V lost 4 bases, J lost 3 bases, and 13 bases lay in between. This CDR3 comprises 14 residues. Germline CDR1 SQVTM, CDR2 ANQGSEA.